The 7 T cell receptor beta chains given below trace back to one sample, sequenced in a study of blood T cell repertoires in COVID-19. Sequenced by immunoSEQ multiplex PCR; TCRdb stores in-frame clones only, minus some. The sample carries about 270,000 clones, roughly nine tenths recorded once. Sequenced sample: PBMCs or T cells enriched from blood (not recorded which). All receptors come from a woman aged 18-29 years who had recovered from COVID-19.

This clone was counted a few times. The chain couples TRBV6-5 to TRBJ1-3; TRBD1 is a possible D gene (5 bases). Trimming pared 0 bases from V and 6 bases from J, leaving 15 bases between. CDR3 length equals 16 residues. Germline V gene data show CDR1 as MNHEY and CDR2 as SVGAGI. The DNA of the CDR3 is TGTGCCAGCAGTTACTCATCAGGGTTTGGAGTAAACACCATATATTTT. Residues: CASSYSSGFGVNTIYF.

This clone has a handful of counts. V is TRBV11-1 and J is TRBJ2-2, with D perhaps TRBD2 (5 bases). The ends were cut back, 5 bases at V and 4 bases at J, with 14 bases in the middle. Germline V lookup: CDR1 SGHAT, CDR2 FQDESV (reference sequence). The CDR3 consists of 15 residues. For the CDR3, the DNA is TGTGCCAGCAGCAAGAGGGAAGCGATCACCGGGGAGCTGTTTTTT. As protein: CASSKREAITGELFF.

V usage is TRBV19 and J usage is TRBJ1-1, with TRBD1 matching 7 bases. The CDR3 length is 15 residues. Germline values: CDR1 LNHDA, CDR2 SQIVND (reference sequence). Unmatched junction bases numbered 3, after V lost 1 base and J lost 1 base. The CDR3 spells CASSIGGTANTEAFF. CDR3 in DNA: TGTGCCAGTAGTATAGGGGGGACAGCGAACACTGAAGCTTTCTTT.

The chain is built from TRBV28 and TRBJ2-5, with 14 bases identical to TRBD2. The CDR3 extends over 16 amino acids. Trimming removed 2 bases from V and 5 bases from J; junction bases left unmatched: 4. Germline values: CDR1 MDHEN, CDR2 SYDVKM. The CDR3 DNA sequence: TGTGCCAGCAGTTTAGGGACTAGCGGGGGTATCGAGACCCAGTACTTC. It specifies CASSLGTSGGIETQYF. Full variable domain (outside the CDR3, taken from reference TRBV28 and TRBJ2-5): DVKVTQSSRYLVKRTGEKVFLECVQDMDHENMFWYRQDPGLGLRLIYFSYDVKMKEKGDIPEGYSVSREKKERFSLILESASTNQTSMYLCASSLGTSGGIETQYFGPGTRLLVL.

This chain connects TRBV12-3 or TRBV12-4 to TRBJ1-5, with 9 bases aligning to TRBD1. The CDR3 is made up of 13 amino acids. V shed 9 bases, J shed 5 bases, and the junction held 5 bases outside the gene matches. The CDR3 DNA reads TGTGCCAGTACTACAGGGGGCCATCAGCCCCAGCATTTT. This codes for CASTTGGHQPQHF.

The chain joins TRBV7-9 to TRBJ2-1; possibly TRBD2 for D (7 bases). The CDR3 spans 15 residues. V gave up 1 base and J gave up 4 bases, with 11 bases separating them. Germline assignment: CDR1 SEHNR and CDR2 FQNEAQ (reference sequence). CDR3: CASSLGGGHYNEQFF. The DNA of the CDR3 is TGTGCCAGCAGCTTAGGCGGGGGACATTACAATGAGCAGTTCTTC.

V is TRBV3-1 (or the pseudogene TRBV3-2) and J is TRBJ2-7; TRBD2 matches 12 bases. This CDR3 spans 15 amino acids. Germline loops: CDR1 LGHDT, CDR2 YNNKEL (reference sequence). V lost 4 bases to trimming and J lost 3 bases; unmatched junction nucleotides: 4. CDR3 nucleotide sequence: TGTGCCAGCAGCCGATGGACTAGCGGGGACTACGAGCAGTACTTC. It is translated as CASSRWTSGDYEQYF.